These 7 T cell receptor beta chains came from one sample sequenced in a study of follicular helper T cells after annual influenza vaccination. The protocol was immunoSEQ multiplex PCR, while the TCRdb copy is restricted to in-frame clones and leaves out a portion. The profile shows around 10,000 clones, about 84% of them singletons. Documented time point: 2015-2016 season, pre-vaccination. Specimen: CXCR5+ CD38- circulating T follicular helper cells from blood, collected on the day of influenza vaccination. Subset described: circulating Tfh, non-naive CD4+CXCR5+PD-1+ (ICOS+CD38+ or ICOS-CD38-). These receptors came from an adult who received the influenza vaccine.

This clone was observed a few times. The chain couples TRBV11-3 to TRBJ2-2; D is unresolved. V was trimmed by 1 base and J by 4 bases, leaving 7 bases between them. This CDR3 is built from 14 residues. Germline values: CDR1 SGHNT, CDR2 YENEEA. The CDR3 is CASSLGSSTGELFF. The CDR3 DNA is TGTGCCAGCAGCTTAGGATCCAGCACCGGGGAGCTGTTTTTT.

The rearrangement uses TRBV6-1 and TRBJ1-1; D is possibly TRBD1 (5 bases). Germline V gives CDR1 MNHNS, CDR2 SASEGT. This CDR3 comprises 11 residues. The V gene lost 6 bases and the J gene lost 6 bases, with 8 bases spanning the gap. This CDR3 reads CASRRGPEAFF. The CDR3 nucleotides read TGTGCCAGCAGGCGGGGACCTGAAGCTTTCTTT.

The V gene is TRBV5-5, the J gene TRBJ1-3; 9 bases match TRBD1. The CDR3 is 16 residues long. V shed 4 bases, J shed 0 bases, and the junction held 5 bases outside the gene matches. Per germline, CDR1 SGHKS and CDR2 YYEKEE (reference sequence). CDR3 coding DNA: TGTGCCAGCAGCCGACAGGGGGGAGGCTCTGGAAACACCATATATTTT. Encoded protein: CASSRQGGGSGNTIYF.

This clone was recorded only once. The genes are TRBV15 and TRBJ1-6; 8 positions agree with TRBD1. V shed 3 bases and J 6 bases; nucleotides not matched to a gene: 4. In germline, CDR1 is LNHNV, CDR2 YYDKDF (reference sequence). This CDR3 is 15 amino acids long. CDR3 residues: CATSREDRVNSPLHF. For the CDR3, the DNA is TGTGCCACCAGCAGGGAGGACAGGGTTAATTCACCCCTCCACTTT.

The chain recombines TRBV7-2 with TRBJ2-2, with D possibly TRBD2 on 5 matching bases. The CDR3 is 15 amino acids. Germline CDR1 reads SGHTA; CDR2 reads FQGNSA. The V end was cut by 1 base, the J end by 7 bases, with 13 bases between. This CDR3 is CASSLVLTGFGELFF. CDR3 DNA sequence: TGTGCCAGCAGCTTAGTGTTGACGGGGTTCGGGGAGCTGTTTTTT.

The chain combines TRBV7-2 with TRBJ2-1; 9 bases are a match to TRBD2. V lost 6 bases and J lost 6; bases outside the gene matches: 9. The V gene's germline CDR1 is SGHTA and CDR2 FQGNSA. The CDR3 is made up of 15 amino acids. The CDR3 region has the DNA TGTGCCAGCAGTTTCACTAGCGGGCGACCCAATGAGCAGTTCTTC. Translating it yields CASSFTSGRPNEQFF.

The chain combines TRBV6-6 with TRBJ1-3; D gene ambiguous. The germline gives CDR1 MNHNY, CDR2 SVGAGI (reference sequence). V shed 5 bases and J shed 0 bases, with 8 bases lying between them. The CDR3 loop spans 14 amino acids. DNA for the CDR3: TGTGCCAGCAGTCCTCGCAGCTCTGGAAACACCATATATTTT. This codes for CASSPRSSGNTIYF.